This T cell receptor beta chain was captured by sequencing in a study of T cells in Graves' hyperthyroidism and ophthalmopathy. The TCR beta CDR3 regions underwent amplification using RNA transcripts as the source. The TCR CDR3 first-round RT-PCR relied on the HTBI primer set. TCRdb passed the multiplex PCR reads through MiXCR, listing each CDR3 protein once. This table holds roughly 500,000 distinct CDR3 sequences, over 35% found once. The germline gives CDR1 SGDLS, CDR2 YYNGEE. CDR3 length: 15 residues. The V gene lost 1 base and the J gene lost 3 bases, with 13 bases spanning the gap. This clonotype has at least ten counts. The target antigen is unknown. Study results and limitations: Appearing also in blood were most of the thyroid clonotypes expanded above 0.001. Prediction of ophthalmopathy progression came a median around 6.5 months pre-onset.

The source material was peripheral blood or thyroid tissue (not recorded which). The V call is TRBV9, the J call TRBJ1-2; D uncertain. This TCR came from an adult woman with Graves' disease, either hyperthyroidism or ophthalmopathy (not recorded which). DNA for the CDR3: TGTGCCAGCAGCGTAACGGCAGATACCTACTATGGCTACACCTTC. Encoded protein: CASSVTADTYYGYTF.